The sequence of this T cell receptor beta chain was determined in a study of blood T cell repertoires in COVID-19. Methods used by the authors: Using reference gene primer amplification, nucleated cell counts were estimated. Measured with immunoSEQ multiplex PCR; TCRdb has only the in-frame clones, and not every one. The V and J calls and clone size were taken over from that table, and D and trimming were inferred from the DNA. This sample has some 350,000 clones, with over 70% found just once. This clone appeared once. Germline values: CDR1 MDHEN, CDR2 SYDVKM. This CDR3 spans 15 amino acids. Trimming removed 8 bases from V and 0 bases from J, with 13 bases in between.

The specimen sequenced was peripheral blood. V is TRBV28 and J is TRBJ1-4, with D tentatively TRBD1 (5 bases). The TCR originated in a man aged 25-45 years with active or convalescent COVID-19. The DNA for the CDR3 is TGTGCCAGCCTCGGGGGATCTGCAACTAATGAAAAACTGTTTTTT. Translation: CASLGGSATNEKLFF.